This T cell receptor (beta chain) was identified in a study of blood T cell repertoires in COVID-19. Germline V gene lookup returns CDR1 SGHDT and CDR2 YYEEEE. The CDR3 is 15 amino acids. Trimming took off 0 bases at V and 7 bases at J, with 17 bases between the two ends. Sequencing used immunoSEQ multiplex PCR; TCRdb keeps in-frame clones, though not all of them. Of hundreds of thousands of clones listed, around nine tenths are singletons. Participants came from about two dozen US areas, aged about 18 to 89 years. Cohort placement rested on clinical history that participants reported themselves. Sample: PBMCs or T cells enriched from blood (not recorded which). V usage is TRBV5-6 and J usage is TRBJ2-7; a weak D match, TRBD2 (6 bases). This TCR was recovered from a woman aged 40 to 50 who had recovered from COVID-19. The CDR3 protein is CASSLVALRAGEQYF. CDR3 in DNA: TGTGCCAGCAGCTTGGTTGCCCTTCGGGCGGGGGAGCAGTACTTC.